Sequencing of this TCR beta chain was carried out in a study of beta chain features in type 1 diabetes. What was sequenced were expressed TCRB transcripts, since all of the isolated RNA had been reverse transcribed. Using immunoSEQ multiplex PCR, the repertoire was profiled, and TCRdb retains in-frame clones only, with some absent. The data contain 330,000 or so clones, roughly 13% of them singletons. The germline CDR1 and CDR2 sequences are SGHNT and YENEEA. The trim removed 5 bases at V and 2 bases at J, leaving 5 bases unmatched. CDR3 length: 15 residues. Broader study findings: Across patients, naive, central memory and Treg TCRB repertoires exhibited apparently greater similarity than was observed across healthy donors. Reduced insertions and increased deletions marked VDJ junctions in type 1 diabetes patients. TCRB CDR3s from Type 1 diabetes patients were moderately but significantly shorter in all four CD4+ subsets.

As to this clone: Its antigen is currently unknown.

This chain uses TRBV11-3 with TRBJ2-1; 8 positions match TRBD1. The sequence was obtained from a young woman with type 1 diabetes. The sequenced sample was naive CD4+ T cells from blood. The CDR3 spells CASSPDRGTYNEQFF. Here the CDR3 DNA reads TGTGCCAGCAGCCCTGACAGGGGAACCTACAATGAGCAGTTCTTC.